This T cell receptor (beta chain) was observed in a study of CD8 T cells in ankylosing spondylitis. This clonotype was recorded many times. Its antigen is undetermined. By quantitative 5'-RACE with molecular barcodes, the TCR beta libraries were made. TCRdb reprocessed the 5' RACE reads via MiXCR and lists one record per CDR3 protein. Altogether over 95,000 distinct CDR3 sequences are present, almost 8.5% being singletons, with the ten largest covering nearly 10%. Germline values: CDR1 SGHVS, CDR2 FNYEAQ. V gave up 3 bases and J gave up 6 bases, with 12 bases separating them. The CDR3 extends over 14 amino acids. Whole-study findings and limits: The study looked at matched synovial fluid samples from ankylosing spondylitis patients. Disease-linked clones were reported to be significantly enriched there.

V gene TRBV7-6 combines with J gene TRBJ2-4; D is possibly TRBD1 (6 bases). The source material was blood, either unsorted or a sorted T cell fraction (not recorded which). The origin of this receptor is a male donor with ankylosing spondylitis or in good health (not recorded which). CDR3 bases: TGTGCCAGCAGCTTCGACAGGCATTCAAACATTCAGTACTTC. Its translation is CASSFDRHSNIQYF.